This T cell receptor (beta chain) was profiled in a study of T cell responses to AZD1222 COVID-19 vaccine. Study-wide findings and caveats: Just a handful of AZD1222 recipients tested seropositive at baseline. The repertoires were collected only after the peak T cell response. Among the donors, most were white British and more were female, and clonal diversity was possibly underestimated.

V dropped 0 bases and J dropped 7 bases, with 18 bases sitting between them. CDR3 length: 17 amino acids. Germline values: CDR1 SGHDN, CDR2 FVKESK. Details on this clone: Its antigen remains unknown.

Using immunoSEQ multiplex PCR, the repertoire was profiled, and TCRdb retains in-frame clones only, with some absent. The data hold some 150,000 clones, with roughly 90% observed a single time. Combined were second doses at about 4 or about 12 weeks. The genes are TRBV14 and TRBJ1-4, with no clear D. Sequenced material: peripheral blood, taken 28 days after the second AZD1222 dose. The TCR comes from an adult who received the AZD1222 COVID-19 vaccine. As DNA, the CDR3 is TGTGCCAGCAGCCAAGATACGAGTTGGGTTGGTACTGAAAAACTGTTTTTT. It is translated as CASSQDTSWVGTEKLFF.